The rows below give T cell receptor beta chains drawn from one sample of a study of T cell responses to AZD1222 COVID-19 vaccine. The assay was immunoSEQ multiplex PCR, and TCRdb's table has in-frame clones only and misses some. The sample consists of about 150,000 clones, around 91% of them appearing once. The sequenced sample was peripheral blood, obtained on day 0 of AZD1222 vaccination. Receptor source: an adult in good health. CDR3s include the opening cysteine and the closing phenylalanine or tryptophan. The D gene is left open where the match is weak. Rows give clone size only sometimes, using once, few, many, or a class for an expanded clone.

. TRBJ2-2 TRBV2 TRBD2 TGTGCCAGTGGACTAGTAATAGGTCGGCTGTTTTTT CASGLVIGRLFF
. TRBJ2-3 TRBV9 . TGTGCCAGCGGTGGGGATTACACAGATACGCAGTATTTT CASGGDYTDTQYF
once TRBJ1-2 TRBV4-3 . TGCGCCAGCAGCCAAGATTTGTTAAGGGCCGGCTACACCTTC CASSQDLLRAGYTF
. TRBJ2-3 TRBV5-4 TRBD2 TGTGCCAGCAGCCGGGGGACTAGCGGAGCAGATACGCAGTATTTT CASSRGTSGADTQYF
. TRBJ2-7 TRBV2 TRBD1 TGTGCCAGTAGTCCGACAGGGGGCACGATGTACGAGCAGTACTTC CASSPTGGTMYEQYF
. TRBJ2-1 TRBV7-8 . TGTGCCAGCAGCTCTGTGGGCAGGTCCCCCACAAATGAGCAGTTCTTC CASSSVGRSPTNEQFF
. TRBJ2-6 TRBV4-2 . TGTGCCAGCAGCCAAGACTTATCCTCTGGGGCCAACGTCCTGACTTTC CASSQDLSSGANVLTF
. TRBJ1-5 TRBV2 . TGTGCCAGCAGGCCGGCGAGGAATCAGCCCCAGCATTTT CASRPARNQPQHF
. TRBJ1-5 TRBV28 . TGTGCCGAACAGGGTTTCAATCAGCCCCAGCATTTT CAEQGFNQPQHF
. TRBJ1-2 TRBV5-6 . TGTGCCAGCAGTTTGGGTGGGACGGAAGCTAACTATGGCTACACCTTC CASSLGGTEANYGYTF
. TRBJ2-5 TRBV7-2 . TGTGCCAGCAGATTTCAAGAGACCCAGTACTTC CASRFQETQYF
. TRBJ1-2 TRBV3-1/TRBV3-2 . TGTGCCAGCAGCCTGAGGGGGGGGTCGGGAAACTATGGCTACACCTTC CASSLRGGSGNYGYTF
. TRBJ2-7 TRBV7-9 TRBD2 TGTGCCAGCAGCCTGTCAGCGGGAATCTCCTACGAGCAGTACTTC CASSLSAGISYEQYF
. TRBJ1-3 TRBV28 . TGTGCCAGCAGCATCCGGGGGACTGGAAACACCATATATTTT CASSIRGTGNTIYF
. TRBJ2-2 TRBV7-3 TRBD2 TGTGCCAGCAGCTGGTCTAGCGGAACGCAGACCGGGGAGCTGTTTTTT CASSWSSGTQTGELFF
. TRBJ2-7 TRBV28 TRBD1 TGTGCCAGCAGTTTAGACAGGGACTCCTACGAGCAGTACTTC CASSLDRDSYEQYF
. TRBJ2-7 TRBV28 . TGTGCCAGCACCCAAGCGTCCGGGACAATCTCCTACGAGCAGTACTTC CASTQASGTISYEQYF